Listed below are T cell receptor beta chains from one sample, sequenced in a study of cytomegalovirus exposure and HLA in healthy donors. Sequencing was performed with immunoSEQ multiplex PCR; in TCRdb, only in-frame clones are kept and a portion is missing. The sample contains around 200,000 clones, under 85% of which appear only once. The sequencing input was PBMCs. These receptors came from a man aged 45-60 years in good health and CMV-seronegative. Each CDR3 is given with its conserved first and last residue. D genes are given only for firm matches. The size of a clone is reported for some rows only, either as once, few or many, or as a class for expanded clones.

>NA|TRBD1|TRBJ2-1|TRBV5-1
CASSLVQGVAYNEQFF
TGCGCCAGCAGCTTGGTGCAGGGGGTAGCCTACAATGAGCAGTTCTTC
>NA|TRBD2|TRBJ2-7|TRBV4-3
CASSQSDGRGAYEQYF
TGCGCCAGCAGCCAAAGTGACGGGCGGGGGGCCTACGAGCAGTACTTC
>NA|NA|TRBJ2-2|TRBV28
CASRSKGKGTGELFF
TGTGCCAGCAGGTCCAAGGGGAAGGGGACCGGGGAGCTGTTTTTT
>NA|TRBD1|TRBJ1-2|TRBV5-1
CASSLSGGMYGYTF
TGCGCCAGCAGCTTGTCAGGGGGGATGTATGGCTACACCTTC
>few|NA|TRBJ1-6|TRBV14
CASSPGSSNSPLHF
TGTGCCAGCAGCCCGGGGTCGTCCAATTCACCCCTCCACTTT
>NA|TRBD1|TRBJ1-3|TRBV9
CASSSRDSSHISGNTIYF
TGTGCCAGCAGCAGCCGGGACAGTTCCCATATCTCTGGAAACACCATATATTTT
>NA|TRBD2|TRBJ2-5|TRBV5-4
CASSFSGRKETQYF
TGTGCCAGCAGCTTTAGCGGGAGGAAGGAGACCCAGTACTTC
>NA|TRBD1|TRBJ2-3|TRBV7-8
CASSLVGGTGLTDTQYF
TGTGCCAGCAGCTTAGTTGGCGGGACAGGCCTCACAGATACGCAGTATTTT
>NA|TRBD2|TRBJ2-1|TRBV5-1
CASSLTSGSNEQFF
TGCGCCAGCAGCTTAACTAGCGGGTCCAATGAGCAGTTCTTC
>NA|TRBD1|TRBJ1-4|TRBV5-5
CASSLRDRGLSREKLFF
TGTGCCAGCAGCTTGAGGGACAGGGGACTTTCGAGGGAAAAACTGTTTTTT
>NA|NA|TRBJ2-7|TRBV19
CASSDYTRGTYEQYF
TGTGCCAGTAGTGACTACACACGGGGTACCTACGAGCAGTACTTC
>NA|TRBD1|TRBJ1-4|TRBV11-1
CASSFRTGGSEKLFF
TGTGCCAGCAGCTTCCGGACAGGGGGCAGTGAAAAACTGTTTTTT
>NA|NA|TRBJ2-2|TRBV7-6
CASSSREVRRGTGELFF
TGTGCCAGCAGCTCCCGTGAGGTCAGAAGAGGCACCGGGGAGCTGTTTTTT
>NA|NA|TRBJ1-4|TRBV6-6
CASSYSSAGGEKLFF
TGTGCCAGCAGTTACTCGAGCGCCGGGGGTGAAAAACTGTTTTTT
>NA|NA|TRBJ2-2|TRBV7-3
CASSAGPSAAGELFF
TGTGCCAGCAGCGCCGGCCCTAGCGCCGCCGGGGAGCTGTTTTTT
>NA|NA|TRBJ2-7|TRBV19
CASSIGQAATYEQYF
TGTGCCAGTAGTATTGGTCAGGCAGCTACCTACGAGCAGTACTTC
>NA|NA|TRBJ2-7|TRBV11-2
CAGNQGLAYEQYF
TGTGCCGGAAACCAGGGTTTGGCCTACGAGCAGTACTTC
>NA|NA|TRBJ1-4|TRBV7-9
CASSPGVSKNEKLFF
TGTGCCAGCAGCCCGGGGGTCTCTAAGAATGAAAAACTGTTTTTT
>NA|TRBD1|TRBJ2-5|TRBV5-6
CASSRGTVQETQYF
TGTGCCAGCAGCCGTGGGACAGTGCAAGAGACCCAGTACTTC
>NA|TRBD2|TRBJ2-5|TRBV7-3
CASSLSGTSRETQYF
TGTGCCAGCAGCTTAAGCGGGACTAGTAGGGAGACCCAGTACTTC
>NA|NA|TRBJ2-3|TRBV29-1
CSVVYTDTQYF
TGCAGCGTCGTCTATACAGATACGCAGTATTTT
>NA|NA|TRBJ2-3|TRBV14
CASSLFRSGFPMTTDTQYF
TGTGCCAGCAGCCTATTCCGTAGCGGATTCCCTATGACCACAGATACGCAGTATTTT
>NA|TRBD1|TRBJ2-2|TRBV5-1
CASSRQGSRNTGELFF
TGCGCCAGCAGCCGACAGGGGTCCCGGAACACCGGGGAGCTGTTTTTT
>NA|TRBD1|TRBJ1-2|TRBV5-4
CASSDRGQTDYGYTF
TGTGCCAGCAGCGACAGGGGCCAAACGGACTATGGCTACACCTTC
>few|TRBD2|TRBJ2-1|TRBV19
CASTTKRGGYNEQFF
TGTGCCAGTACCACGAAGCGGGGAGGTTACAATGAGCAGTTCTTC
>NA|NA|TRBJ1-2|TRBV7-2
CASSLDWEGYYGYTF
TGTGCCAGCAGCTTAGATTGGGAGGGGTACTATGGCTACACCTTC
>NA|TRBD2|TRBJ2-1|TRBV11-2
CASSLGLAGGQGEQFF
TGTGCCAGCAGCCTTGGACTAGCGGGAGGGCAGGGTGAGCAGTTCTTC